This T cell receptor (beta chain) came from a study of T cells expressing NK-cell markers. Study overall: All TCR beta repertoires analysed originated from sorted CD3+CD56+NKG2C+, CD3+CD56+NKG2C- and CD3+CD56-NKG2C+ T cells.

It was by 5'RACE template switching with UMIs that TCR beta cDNA was made. TCRdb reprocessed the 5' RACE reads; each CDR3 protein has one entry and no DNA is given. The listing contains roughly 150,000 distinct CDR3 sequences. Regarding this clonotype: Its antigen is unidentified.

Study-level results: Dominant NKG2C+ clonotypes were found to form about 1.0-7.5% of CD8+ T cells in over five donors.

The CDR3 length is 15 residues. CDR1 and CDR2 (germline): SGDLS, YYNGEE. The sequenced sample consisted of blood T cells: a sorted CD56 or NKG2C T cell subset, CD4+ or CD8+ T cells, or bulk PBMC T cells (not recorded which). The source is a woman aged 18 to 75 in good health. V usage is TRBV9 and J usage is TRBJ1-5; TCRdb names TRBD1, which stays unverified in the absence of DNA. CDR3 loop: CASSVAMGPNQPQHF.